The entry below gives a single T cell receptor (beta chain) sequence along with its context. This specimen comes from a study of blood T cell repertoires in COVID-19. The V and J ends lost 1 base and 0 bases respectively, with 10 bases between them. This CDR3 spans 16 amino acids. Looked up from germline, CDR1 is LGHNA and CDR2 is YSLEER. The repertoire was sequenced with immunoSEQ multiplex PCR; TCRdb's copy has only in-frame clones and lacks some. This table has approximately 210,000 clones, about 88% appearing once. Sequenced material: peripheral blood. This sequence was found in a human donor in a cohort sampled during active COVID-19. The chain combines TRBV4-3 with TRBJ2-1; D unclear. This chain's CDR3 is CASSQVLRSSYNEQFF. CDR3 sequence (DNA): TGCGCCAGCAGCCAAGTGCTTCGCAGCTCCTACAATGAGCAGTTCTTC.